This T cell receptor beta chain was recovered during a study of identical twins. This clonotype was counted only a few times. Addition of a universal primer site occurred through template switching, and cDNA carried unique molecular identifiers. TCRdb called the 5' RACE reads again in MiXCR, with one record for every CDR3 protein. The repertoire includes about 920,000 distinct CDR3 sequences, approximately 13% of them detected once, and about 1.5% sits in the top ten. CDR1 is ENHRY, CDR2 SYGVKD, per germline. The CDR3 runs 14 residues. Deletions cut 3 bases from V and 4 bases from J, with 13 bases between. These same data were also listed under a study on yellow fever vaccine responses in identical twins.

The chain recombines TRBV10-3 with TRBJ2-7; D is undetermined. The sample was PBMCs. This sequence was found in a young woman in good health. The CDR3 spells CAISDSKAPYEQYF. CDR3 DNA sequence: TGTGCCATCAGTGATAGTAAGGCTCCGTACGAGCAGTACTTC.